This TCR beta chain was sequenced for a study of memory CD4+ T cells and cytomegalovirus serostatus. This clone turned up a few times. Single viable CD3+CD4+CD8-CD45RO+ cells were sorted as the memory CD4+ T cells. Losses at the gene ends were 7 bases for V and 6 bases for J; bases not matched to a gene: 4. The CDR3 length is 12 residues. CDR1 and CDR2 (germline): MNHNS, SASEGT. Only in-frame clones appear in the TCRdb table, and some are missing; sequencing was by immunoSEQ multiplex PCR. The sample consists of 40,000 to 45,000 clones, over 60% of them appearing once. The TCR was taken from an adult in good health and CMV-seronegative. J is TRBJ1-1 and V is TRBV6-1; 8 bases match TRBD1. Specimen: memory CD4+ T cells from blood. CDR3 in amino acids: CASTQGASEAFF. CDR3 nucleotides: TGTGCCAGCACCCAGGGGGCGTCTGAAGCTTTCTTT.